Each of the 29 T cell receptor beta chains below was sequenced from the same sample in a study of T cells after yellow fever vaccination. TCRdb itself ran the 5' RACE reads through MiXCR, one entry per CDR3 protein. The data contain some 300,000 distinct CDR3 sequences, 7.5% to 9% of them seen just once; the ten biggest clones take up about 3%. The sequencing here drew on CD4+ T cells sorted from PBMCs, taken 5 days after the yellow fever booster vaccination. The origin of the receptors is a man aged 18 to 29 who received the YFV17D yellow fever vaccine.

The chain carries TRBV7-8 and TRBJ1-6; TRBD1 aligns across 7 bases. V shed 0 bases and J 10 bases; nucleotides not matched to a gene: 9. The germline CDR1 and CDR2 sequences are SGHVS and FQNEAQ. The CDR3 is 16 amino acids. The CDR3 DNA sequence: TGTGCCAGCAGCTTAGCCGTTGAGACAGGGTACTCACCCCTCCACTTT. Its protein product is CASSLAVETGYSPLHF.

This clonotype was observed a few times. J is TRBJ1-1 and V is TRBV3-1, with D possibly matching TRBD1 (5 bases). The CDR3 is 14 residues long. V was clipped by 1 base and J by 5 bases, with 11 bases between them. Germline CDR1 is LGHDT and CDR2 is YNNKEL (reference sequence). DNA for the CDR3: TGTGCCAGCAGCCAAGGACGGGGGAGAACTGAAGCTTTCTTT. It specifies CASSQGRGRTEAFF.

The chain combines TRBV7-3 with TRBJ2-1; D possibly matches TRBD1 or TRBD2 (6 bases each). Germline CDR1 is SGHTA and CDR2 is FQGTGA. The ends were cut back, 5 bases at V and 3 bases at J, with 17 bases in the middle. This CDR3 is built from 16 residues. The CDR3 nucleotides are TGTGCCAGCAGCCCGCGGGACTGGGGGCTCTACAATGAGCAGTTCTTC. Translated, it gives CASSPRDWGLYNEQFF.

This clonotype has just a few counts. This sequence joins TRBV10-3 and TRBJ1-5; 8 bases are shared with TRBD1. Germline-derived CDR1 and CDR2 are ENHRY and SYGVKD. The ends lost 4 bases at V and 5 bases at J; junction bases unmatched: 7. The CDR3 length is 15 residues. The chain's CDR3 is CAISVSGGLDQPQHF. The CDR3, as DNA: TGTGCCATCAGTGTATCAGGGGGCCTGGATCAGCCCCAGCATTTT.

A few counts support this clonotype. The chain recombines TRBV15 with TRBJ1-6, with no clear D. V was shortened by 0 bases and J by 3 bases, with 0 bases between the two germline ends. The CDR3 extends over 13 amino acids. Germline CDR1 LNHNV, CDR2 YYDKDF (reference sequence). The CDR3 region is CATSRDYNSPLHF. Written as DNA, the CDR3 is TGTGCCACCAGCAGAGACTATAATTCACCCCTCCACTTT.

This clonotype was picked up a small number of times. The CDR3 loop reads CASSLGVGALADTEAFF. CDR3 nucleotides: TGTGCCAGCAGCTTAGGGGTGGGGGCATTAGCGGACACTGAAGCTTTCTTT. This chain links TRBV7-2 with TRBJ1-1; TRBD1 is a possible D gene (6 bases). This CDR3 is 17 amino acids long. Germline CDR1 reads SGHTA; CDR2 reads FQGNSA. With 1 base removed from V and 3 bases from J, the gap between germline ends came to 18 bases. Combining the CDR3 with reference TRBV7-2 and TRBJ1-1 gives the whole variable domain GAGVSQSPSNKVTEKGKDVELRCDPISGHTALYWYRQSLGQGLEFLIYFQGNSAPDKSGLPSDRFSAERTGGSVSTLTIQRTQQEDSAVYLCASSLGVGALADTEAFFGQGTRLTVV.

There are many counts of this clonotype. V and J are TRBV4-1 and TRBJ1-3; D ambiguous. The germline gives CDR1 MGHRA, CDR2 YSYEKL. The length of the CDR3 is 13 residues. V lost 3 bases to trimming and J lost 2 bases, with 5 bases between them. The CDR3 nucleotides are TGCGCCAGCAGCCACCAGGCTGGAAACACCATATATTTT. Amino acid sequence: CASSHQAGNTIYF.

This clonotype has only a few counts. The chain carries TRBV5-1 and TRBJ2-1, with 10 nucleotides matching TRBD2. This CDR3 contains 15 residues. V lost 1 base and J lost 9; bases outside the gene matches: 7. Germline CDR1 is SGHRS and CDR2 is YFSETQ. CDR3 sequence reads: CASSLRLAGEGEQFF. CDR3 DNA: TGCGCCAGCAGCTTGAGGCTAGCGGGGGAGGGTGAGCAGTTCTTC. Looking up the rest from reference TRBV5-1 and TRBJ2-1 gives the full variable domain: KAGVTQTPRYLIKTRGQQVTLSCSPISGHRSVSWYQQTPGQGLQFLFEYFSETQRNKGNFPGRFSGRQFSNSRSEMNVSTLELGDSALYLCASSLRLAGEGEQFFGPGTRLTVL.

The sample holds a few counts of this clonotype. The chain has TRBV7-2 and TRBJ1-3; perhaps TRBD1 as D (6 bases). CDR1 SGHTA and CDR2 FQGNSA come from the germline V gene. V was clipped by 6 bases and J by 4 bases, with 19 bases between them. The CDR3 runs to 16 residues. The DNA of the CDR3 is TGTGCCAGCAGGAGCTCGGGGGCGCGAGCGGGAAACACCATATATTTT. This gives the protein CASRSSGARAGNTIYF.

This clonotype has just a few counts. The chain employs TRBV5-1 and TRBJ1-2, with D possibly being TRBD1 (6 bases). The CDR3 is 13 residues long. The germline V gene encodes CDR1 SGHRS and CDR2 YFSETQ. V lost 2 bases and J lost 6, with 11 bases in between. CDR3 protein: CASSFRGEDGYTF. The CDR3 DNA follows: TGCGCCAGCAGCTTCAGGGGCGAGGATGGCTACACCTTC.

The table lists this clonotype with a few counts. The rearrangement links TRBV28 to TRBJ1-2; 7 nucleotides agree with TRBD1. The CDR3 consists of 15 residues. CDR1 is MDHEN and CDR2 is SYDVKM in the germline V gene. The V gene end was trimmed by 5 bases and the J gene end by 4 bases; junction bases not matched to a gene: 10. CDR3 nucleotide sequence: TGTGCCAGCAGTCCCCCAGGGACAGCCGTCTATGGCTACACCTTC. Its protein is CASSPPGTAVYGYTF.

The genes are TRBV5-1 and TRBJ2-4, with D hard to call. The V and J ends lost 2 bases and 0 bases respectively, with 15 bases between them. CDR1 is SGHRS and CDR2 is YFSETQ in the germline V gene. CDR3 length equals 17 residues. CDR3 bases: TGCGCCAGCAGCTTCGGTGCAGGTATCTTAGCCAAAAACATTCAGTACTTC. Translated: CASSFGAGILAKNIQYF. Full variable domain (remainder filled in from reference TRBV5-1 and TRBJ2-4): KAGVTQTPRYLIKTRGQQVTLSCSPISGHRSVSWYQQTPGQGLQFLFEYFSETQRNKGNFPGRFSGRQFSNSRSEMNVSTLELGDSALYLCASSFGAGILAKNIQYFGAGTRLSVL.

Many counts were recorded for this clonotype. The rearrangement joins TRBV7-2 to TRBJ1-4; TRBD1 might be the D (6 bases). The V end lost 6 bases, the J end lost 10 bases, and 18 bases lay between the germline ends. Looked up from germline, CDR1 is SGHTA and CDR2 is FQGNSA. This CDR3 comprises 14 residues. The DNA for the CDR3 is TGTGCCAGCAGAACGGATTTGCAGGGGAGAAAACTGTTTTTT. This translates into CASRTDLQGRKLFF.

The chain uses TRBV20-1 and TRBJ2-5; D possibly corresponds to TRBD1 (6 bases). This CDR3 has 13 residues. From germline, CDR1 is DFQATT and CDR2 SNEGSKA (reference sequence). V was trimmed by 8 bases and J by 5 bases, leaving 18 bases between them. CDR3 protein: CSPALPGAETQYF. CDR3 in DNA: TGCAGTCCGGCGCTCCCAGGGGCTGAGACCCAGTACTTC.

This chain connects TRBV29-1 to TRBJ1-3; D gene ambiguous. Germline V CDR1 and CDR2: SQVTM, ANQGSEA. Deletions cut 5 bases from V and 3 bases from J, with 5 bases between. CDR3 length: 11 amino acids. CDR3 protein: CSVRDGNTIYF. DNA for the CDR3: TGCAGCGTTCGAGATGGAAACACCATATATTTT.

The table lists this clonotype with a few counts. The rearrangement joins TRBV20-1 to TRBJ1-5; D is ambiguous. Trimming left V 6 bases short and J 0 bases short, with 6 bases between. The germline V gene has CDR1 DFQATT and CDR2 SNEGSKA (reference sequence). The CDR3 contains 12 residues. The CDR3, as DNA: TGCAGTGCCACGGATAGCAATCAGCCCCAGCATTTT. This codes for CSATDSNQPQHF.

CDR3 DNA: TGTGCCAGCAGTTCCGCCCAAACAGACATTGAAGCTTTCTTT. Protein product: CASSSAQTDIEAFF. The chain carries TRBV6-5 and TRBJ1-1; D ambiguous. The V end lost 4 bases, the J end lost 7 bases, and 16 bases lay between the germline ends. Germline V gene data show CDR1 as MNHEY and CDR2 as SVGAGI. This CDR3 contains 14 residues.

In this sample, this clonotype turned up many times. V gene TRBV20-1 combines with J gene TRBJ1-1; the D is unclear. Germline V gene data show CDR1 as DFQATT and CDR2 as SNEGSKA (reference sequence). This CDR3 is built from 17 residues. Trimming pared 1 base from V and 5 bases from J, leaving 23 bases between. The CDR3 region is CSARVTSAVALRTEAFF. The CDR3 DNA is TGCAGTGCTAGAGTCACCTCGGCAGTGGCCCTGCGGACTGAAGCTTTCTTT.

In its sample, this clonotype was seen many times. The chain uses TRBV9 and TRBJ2-2, with D perhaps TRBD1 (5 bases). The CDR3 totals 16 residues. Trimming removed 7 bases from V and 2 bases from J, with 18 bases in between. Germline values: CDR1 SGDLS, CDR2 YYNGEE. CDR3 DNA sequence: TGTGCCAGCTCGGAGCAGGGTGGGATAAACACCGGGGAGCTGTTTTTT. Translated: CASSEQGGINTGELFF.

The rearrangement links TRBV7-9 to TRBJ2-7, with 11 nucleotides matching TRBD1. The CDR3 covers 18 residues. The J segment lost 0 bases and the V segment lost 5 bases, leaving 12 bases of the junction unmatched. Looked up from germline, CDR1 is SEHNR and CDR2 is FQNEAQ (reference sequence). CDR3 nucleotides: TGTGCCAGCAGCAAGGACAGGGGGCACTCCCCGAGCTCCTACGAGCAGTACGTC. This sequence encodes CASSKDRGHSPSSYEQYV.

This sequence joins TRBV29-1 and TRBJ2-1; D gene unclear. The CDR3 is 14 amino acids. Looked up from germline, CDR1 is SQVTM and CDR2 is ANQGSEA. V was pared by 4 bases and J by 0 bases, with 10 bases between. The CDR3 DNA reads TGCAGCGTTGCAGACCAGAGCTCCTACAATGAGCAGTTCTTC. This sequence encodes CSVADQSSYNEQFF.

This clonotype was observed a few times. This chain uses TRBV7-9 with TRBJ1-6, with a weak D call TRBD1 (5 bases). CDR1 and CDR2 from the germline V gene are SEHNR and FQNEAQ (reference sequence). The CDR3 length is 16 residues. Trimming took 4 bases from V and 10 from J, leaving 20 bases between them. In DNA form, the CDR3 reads TGTGCCAGCAGCTCACGGGATCAGGGAGGGAGATCACCCCTCCACTTT. Translation gives CASSSRDQGGRSPLHF.

This clonotype was recorded at least ten times. The chain combines TRBV4-1 with TRBJ2-2; D ambiguous. Germline V gives CDR1 MGHRA, CDR2 YSYEKL. This CDR3 comprises 18 residues. V lost 0 bases and J lost 0, with 14 bases in between. DNA for the CDR3: TGCGCCAGCAGCCAAGATCGTTTCGGGTTAGCGAACACCGGGGAGCTGTTTTTT. Translating it yields CASSQDRFGLANTGELFF.

The CDR3 region is CASSENRGFGYEQYF. The CDR3 nucleotides read TGTGCCAGCAGTGAAAACAGGGGGTTTGGCTACGAGCAGTACTTC. V is TRBV25-1 and J is TRBJ2-7, with 8 bases matching TRBD1. Unmatched junction bases numbered 6, after V lost 2 bases and J lost 3 bases. CDR3 size: 15 residues. Germline-derived CDR1 and CDR2 are MGHDK and SYGVNS.

The rearrangement links TRBV25-1 to TRBJ2-3; D uncertain. Trimming pared 8 bases from V and 6 bases from J, leaving 9 bases between. This CDR3 spans 11 amino acids. From germline, CDR1 is MGHDK and CDR2 SYGVNS. CDR3 in amino acids: CASAIRDTQYF. The CDR3 coding sequence is TGTGCCAGCGCAATCCGCGATACGCAGTATTTT.

In its sample, this clonotype was seen many times. The CDR3 loop reads CAVVRQGQNTEAFF. DNA for the CDR3: TGTGCCGTGGTGCGACAGGGGCAGAACACTGAAGCTTTCTTT. The gene calls are TRBV12-5 and TRBJ1-1; 8 bases agree with TRBD1. Looked up from germline, CDR1 is LGHNT and CDR2 is FRNRAP. This CDR3 contains 14 residues.

The chain uses TRBV27 and TRBJ2-1; 12 positions agree with TRBD1. CDR1 MNHEY and CDR2 SMNVEV come from the germline V gene (reference sequence). After removal of 6 bases from V and 4 bases from J, the junction contained 1 base not matched to a gene. The CDR3 covers 14 residues. In nucleotides, the CDR3 is TGTGCCAGCAGGGGACAGGGGGCGTACAATGAGCAGTTCTTC. This gives the protein CASRGQGAYNEQFF.

The table lists this clonotype with a few counts. This chain connects TRBV24-1 to TRBJ2-1, with 11 bases fitting TRBD2. Germline CDR1 reads KGHDR; CDR2 reads SFDVKD. The J segment lost 7 bases and the V segment lost 4 bases, leaving 5 bases of the junction unmatched. The CDR3 runs to 15 residues. In DNA, the CDR3 is TGTGCCACCAGTGACCCTAGGACTAGCGGGAATGAGCAGTTCTTC. Its translation: CATSDPRTSGNEQFF.

This clonotype was observed a few times. The rearrangement joins TRBV5-1 to TRBJ1-1; D remains unclear. The V and J ends lost 7 bases and 3 bases respectively, with 16 bases between them. CDR1 SGHRS and CDR2 YFSETQ come from the germline V gene. This CDR3 region has 14 residues. CDR3 nucleotides: TGCGCCAGCCGTTTCTGGGCGGGTGACACTGAAGCTTTCTTT. Residues: CASRFWAGDTEAFF.